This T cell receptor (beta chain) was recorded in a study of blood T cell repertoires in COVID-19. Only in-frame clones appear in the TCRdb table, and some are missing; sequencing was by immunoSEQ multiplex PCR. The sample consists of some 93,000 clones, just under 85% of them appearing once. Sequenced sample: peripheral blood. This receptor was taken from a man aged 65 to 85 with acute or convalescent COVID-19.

The CDR3 nucleotides read TGTGCCAGCAGTCGACTGGGGCCTTCATACGAGCAGTACTTC. It specifies CASSRLGPSYEQYF. J is TRBJ2-7 and V is TRBV27, with a tentative D call TRBD1 (5 bases). Trimming stripped 5 bases from V and 4 bases from J, with 15 bases between. Germline V gene sequence: CDR1 MNHEY, CDR2 SMNVEV (reference sequence). This CDR3 contains 14 residues.